Listed below are T cell receptor beta chains from one sample, sequenced in a study of beta chain features in type 1 diabetes. Repertoires were generated with immunoSEQ multiplex PCR, while TCRdb's copy carries only in-frame clones and drops some. The data show roughly 330,000 clones, approximately 15% seen once. Specimen: naive CD4+ T cells from blood. The origin of the receptors is a woman between 18 and 29 years old with type 1 diabetes. Each CDR3 is given with its conserved first and last residue. D genes are given only for firm matches. For some rows the clone size is stated as once, few or many, or as a class when expanded; others skip it.

d_call | clone_size | j_call | v_call | cdr3_aa | cdr3_nt
. | . | TRBJ1-2 | TRBV7-3 | CASSPAGNYGYTF | TGTGCCAGCAGCCCGGCAGGCAACTATGGCTACACCTTC
. | . | TRBJ1-2 | TRBV15 | CATSRDRAGGSYGYTF | TGTGCCACCAGCAGAGATAGGGCAGGAGGCTCCTATGGCTACACCTTC
. | few | TRBJ2-1 | TRBV29-1 | CSVEDQAPQFF | TGCAGCGTTGAAGATCAGGCGCCTCAGTTCTTC
TRBD2 | few | TRBJ2-1 | TRBV29-1 | CSGASGPSYNEQFF | TGCAGCGGTGCTAGCGGGCCTTCCTACAATGAGCAGTTCTTC
. | . | TRBJ1-2 | TRBV30 | CAWSVGASYTF | TGTGCCTGGAGTGTTGGGGCGAGCTACACCTTC
TRBD2 | . | TRBJ2-4 | TRBV5-4 | CASSTSGSIAKNIQYF | TGTGCCAGCAGTACTAGCGGGAGCATTGCCAAAAACATTCAGTACTTC
TRBD1 | few | TRBJ2-4 | TRBV28 | CASSRLPGQLNIQYF | TGTGCCAGCAGCCGCCTCCCGGGACAGCTAAACATTCAGTACTTC
TRBD1 | few | TRBJ2-4 | TRBV7-6 | CASTPSRTGQNIQYF | TGTGCCAGCACCCCGTCACGGACAGGGCAAAACATTCAGTACTTC
. | few | TRBJ2-1 | TRBV30 | CASPTVYNEQFF | TGTGCCTCCCCGACTGTTTACAATGAGCAGTTCTTC
TRBD2 | few | TRBJ2-1 | TRBV4-1 | CASRPAGGLNEQFF | TGCGCCAGCAGACCAGCGGGAGGTCTCAATGAGCAGTTCTTC
. | . | TRBJ2-1 | TRBV25-1 | CASSEYLSSPYNEQFF | TGTGCCAGCAGTGAATATCTATCATCCCCCTACAATGAGCAGTTCTTC
. | few | TRBJ2-1 | TRBV29-1 | CSVVMRASSYNEQFF | TGCAGCGTTGTGATGAGGGCCAGCTCCTACAATGAGCAGTTCTTC
TRBD1 | few | TRBJ1-2 | TRBV9 | CASSEGGTGNGYTF | TGTGCCAGCAGCGAAGGGGGGACAGGGAATGGCTACACCTTC
TRBD2 | few | TRBJ2-7 | TRBV7-9 | CASSLGGSGEQYF | TGTGCCAGCAGCTTGGGGGGGTCGGGGGAGCAGTACTTC
TRBD1 | few | TRBJ2-3 | TRBV5-1 | CASSRGTETDTQYF | TGCGCCAGCAGCCGTGGGACAGAGACAGATACGCAGTATTTT
TRBD2 | . | TRBJ2-1 | TRBV11-3 | CASSLVPGGHNEQFF | TGTGCCAGCAGCTTAGTACCGGGGGGTCACAATGAGCAGTTCTTC
TRBD2 | few | TRBJ2-7 | TRBV5-4 | CASSLGSGRSFYEQYF | TGTGCCAGCAGCTTAGGTAGCGGGCGGTCTTTTTACGAGCAGTACTTC
. | few | TRBJ2-7 | TRBV5-1 | CASSLPSGSYEQYF | TGCGCCAGCAGCTTGCCGTCAGGCTCCTACGAGCAGTACTTC
. | . | TRBJ2-7 | TRBV7-8 | CASSLLANYEQYF | TGTGCCAGCAGCTTACTAGCGAACTACGAGCAGTACTTC
. | . | TRBJ2-2 | TRBV30 | CALQGTTGELFF | TGTGCCTTACAGGGAACTACCGGGGAGCTGTTTTTT
. | . | TRBJ2-3 | TRBV28 | CASSLSLLRSTDTQYF | TGTGCCAGCAGTTTATCCCTCCTACGGTCCACAGATACGCAGTATTTT
. | few | TRBJ2-4 | TRBV19 | CASSESPGHLAKNIQYF | TGTGCCAGTAGTGAAAGCCCGGGACATCTAGCCAAAAACATTCAGTACTTC
TRBD1 | few | TRBJ2-2 | TRBV7-9 | CASRVRGSSGELFF | TGTGCCAGCAGGGTCAGGGGGTCTTCCGGGGAGCTGTTTTTT
. | . | TRBJ1-5 | TRBV5-1 | CAKPDGRGQPQHF | TGCGCCAAGCCAGACGGTCGGGGACAGCCCCAGCATTTT
TRBD1 | . | TRBJ1-1 | TRBV5-1 | CASSLGRGDTEAFF | TGCGCCAGCAGCTTGGGCAGGGGGGACACTGAAGCTTTCTTT
TRBD2 | . | TRBJ2-3 | TRBV5-4 | CASSLQRESTDTQYF | TGTGCCAGCAGCTTACAGCGGGAGAGCACAGATACGCAGTATTTT
. | . | TRBJ2-1 | TRBV4-2 | CASSPRPPNEQFF | TGTGCCAGCAGCCCCAGGCCCCCCAATGAGCAGTTCTTC
. | . | TRBJ1-1 | TRBV19 | CASSTGPGWNTEAFF | TGTGCCAGTAGTACCGGACCGGGATGGAACACTGAAGCTTTCTTT
. | . | TRBJ2-3 | TRBV18 | CASSLSGLSTDTQYF | TGTGCCAGCTCACTTTCAGGGTTAAGCACAGATACGCAGTATTTT
. | . | TRBJ2-7 | TRBV28 | CASRIPGISSYEQYF | TGTGCCAGCAGAATCCCCGGGATAAGCTCCTACGAGCAGTACTTC
. | few | TRBJ2-7 | TRBV6-6 | CASSYADSSYEQYF | TGTGCCAGCAGTTACGCTGACAGCTCCTACGAGCAGTACTTC
. | . | TRBJ1-1 | TRBV30 | CAWNRAPNTEAFF | TGTGCCTGGAACAGGGCCCCGAACACTGAAGCTTTCTTT
. | . | TRBJ2-3 | TRBV30 | CAWSVTTASDTQYF | TGTGCCTGGAGTGTAACCACAGCTTCAGATACGCAGTATTTT
TRBD2 | . | TRBJ2-1 | TRBV25-1 | CASSWTSGRAGEQFF | TGTGCCAGCAGTTGGACTAGCGGGAGGGCCGGTGAGCAGTTCTTC
TRBD2 | few | TRBJ2-4 | TRBV19 | CASSIVLAGAKNIQYF | TGTGCCAGTAGTATAGTACTAGCGGGAGCCAAAAACATTCAGTACTTC
. | few | TRBJ1-2 | TRBV28 | CASHGGWGYGYTF | TGTGCCAGCCACGGGGGATGGGGCTATGGCTACACCTTC
TRBD2 | . | TRBJ2-1 | TRBV11-2 | CASSPTRLAGTNEQFF | TGTGCCAGCAGCCCGACGAGGCTAGCGGGTACAAATGAGCAGTTCTTC
. | . | TRBJ2-5 | TRBV18 | CASSPPDSQETQYF | TGTGCCAGCTCACCACCCGACAGCCAAGAGACCCAGTACTTC
. | . | TRBJ1-1 | TRBV6-1 | CASTPLPGANTEAFF | TGTGCCAGCACCCCGCTCCCGGGTGCGAACACTGAAGCTTTCTTT